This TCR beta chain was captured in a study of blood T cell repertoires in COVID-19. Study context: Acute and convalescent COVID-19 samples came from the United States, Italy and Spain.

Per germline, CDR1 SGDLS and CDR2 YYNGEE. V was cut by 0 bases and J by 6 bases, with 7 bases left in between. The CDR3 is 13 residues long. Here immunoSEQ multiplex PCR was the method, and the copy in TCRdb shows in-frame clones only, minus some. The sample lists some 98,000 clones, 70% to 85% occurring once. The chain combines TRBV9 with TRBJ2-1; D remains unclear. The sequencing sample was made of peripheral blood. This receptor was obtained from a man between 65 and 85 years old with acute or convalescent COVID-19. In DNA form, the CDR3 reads TGTGCCAGCAGCGTAGGTAGCACCAATGAGCAGTTCTTC. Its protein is CASSVGSTNEQFF.